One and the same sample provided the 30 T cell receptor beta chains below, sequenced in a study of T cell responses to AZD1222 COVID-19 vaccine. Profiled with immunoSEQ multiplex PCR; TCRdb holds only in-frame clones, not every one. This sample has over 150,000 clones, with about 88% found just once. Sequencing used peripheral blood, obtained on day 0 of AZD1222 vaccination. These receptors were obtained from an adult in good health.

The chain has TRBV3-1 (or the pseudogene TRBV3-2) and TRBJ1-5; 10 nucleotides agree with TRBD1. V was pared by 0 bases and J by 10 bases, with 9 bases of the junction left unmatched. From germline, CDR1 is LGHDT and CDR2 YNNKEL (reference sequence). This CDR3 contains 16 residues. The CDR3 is CASSQEAGQGCAPQHF. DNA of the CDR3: TGTGCCAGCAGCCAAGAAGCGGGACAGGGGTGTGCTCCCCAGCATTTT.

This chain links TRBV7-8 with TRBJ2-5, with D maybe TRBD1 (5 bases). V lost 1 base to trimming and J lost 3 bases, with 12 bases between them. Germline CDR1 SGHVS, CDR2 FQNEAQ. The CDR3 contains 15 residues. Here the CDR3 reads CASSLVGGREETQYF. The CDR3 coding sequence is TGTGCCAGCAGCTTAGTAGGCGGCAGGGAAGAGACCCAGTACTTC.

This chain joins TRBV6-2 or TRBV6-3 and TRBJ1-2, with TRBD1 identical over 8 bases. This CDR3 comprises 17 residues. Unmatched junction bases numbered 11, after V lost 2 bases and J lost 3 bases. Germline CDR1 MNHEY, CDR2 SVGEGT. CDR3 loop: CASSYIYSQGAHYGYTF. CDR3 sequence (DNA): TGTGCCAGCAGTTACATCTATTCGCAGGGGGCCCACTATGGCTACACCTTC.

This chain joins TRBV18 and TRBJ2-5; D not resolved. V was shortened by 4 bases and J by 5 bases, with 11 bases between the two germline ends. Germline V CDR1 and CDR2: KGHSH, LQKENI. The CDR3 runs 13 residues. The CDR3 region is CASSLAHTETQYF. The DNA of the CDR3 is TGTGCCAGCTCACTTGCCCACACGGAGACCCAGTACTTC.

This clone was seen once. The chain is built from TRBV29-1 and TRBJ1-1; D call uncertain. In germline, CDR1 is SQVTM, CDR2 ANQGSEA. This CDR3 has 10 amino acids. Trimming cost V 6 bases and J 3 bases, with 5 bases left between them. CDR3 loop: CSVGDTEAFF. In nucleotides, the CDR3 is TGCAGCGTCGGCGACACTGAAGCTTTCTTT.

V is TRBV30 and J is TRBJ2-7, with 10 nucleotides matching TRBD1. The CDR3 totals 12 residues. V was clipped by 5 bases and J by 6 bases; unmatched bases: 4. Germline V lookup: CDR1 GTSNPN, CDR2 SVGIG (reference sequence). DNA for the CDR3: TGTGCCTGGGGAGGACAGGGGGGCGAGCAGTACTTC. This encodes CAWGGQGGEQYF.

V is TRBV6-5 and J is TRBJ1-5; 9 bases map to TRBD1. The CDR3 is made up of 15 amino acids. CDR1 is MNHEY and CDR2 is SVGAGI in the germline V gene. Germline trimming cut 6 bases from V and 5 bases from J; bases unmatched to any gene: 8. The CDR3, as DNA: TGTGCCAGCAGCCAGAACAGGGGGCGCGATCAGCCCCAGCATTTT. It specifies CASSQNRGRDQPQHF.

The CDR3 reads CASSTGVAGANVLTF. Here the CDR3 DNA reads TGTGCCAGTAGTACGGGGGTCGCTGGGGCCAACGTCCTGACTTTC. The gene calls are TRBV19 and TRBJ2-6, with a tentative D call TRBD2 (6 bases). This CDR3 region has 15 residues. The germline V gene has CDR1 LNHDA and CDR2 SQIVND (reference sequence). The V and J ends lost 4 bases and 2 bases respectively, with 9 bases between them.

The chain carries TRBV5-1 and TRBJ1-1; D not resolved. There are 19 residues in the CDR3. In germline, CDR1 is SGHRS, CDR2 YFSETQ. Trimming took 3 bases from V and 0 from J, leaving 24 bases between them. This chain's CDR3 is CASSSLRGDWIGMNTEAFF. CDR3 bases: TGCGCCAGCAGCTCACTAAGAGGAGACTGGATAGGAATGAACACTGAAGCTTTCTTT.

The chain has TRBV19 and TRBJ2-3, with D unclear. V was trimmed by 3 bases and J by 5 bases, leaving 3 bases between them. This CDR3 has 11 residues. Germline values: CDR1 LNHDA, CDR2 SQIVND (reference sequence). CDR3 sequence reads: CASSIGDTQYF. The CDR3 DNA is TGTGCCAGTAGTATTGGAGATACGCAGTATTTT.

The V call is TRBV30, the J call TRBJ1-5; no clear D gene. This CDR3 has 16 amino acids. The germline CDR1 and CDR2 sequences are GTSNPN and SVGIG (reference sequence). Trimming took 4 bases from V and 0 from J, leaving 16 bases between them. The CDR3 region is CAWTPGRIYSNQPQHF. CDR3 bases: TGTGCCTGGACCCCCGGCAGAATTTATAGCAATCAGCCCCAGCATTTT.

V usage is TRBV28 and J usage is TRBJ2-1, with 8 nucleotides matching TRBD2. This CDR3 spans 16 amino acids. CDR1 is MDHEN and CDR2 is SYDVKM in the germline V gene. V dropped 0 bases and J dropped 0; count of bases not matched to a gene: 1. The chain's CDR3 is CASSLWLAGSYNEQFF. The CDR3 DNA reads TGTGCCAGCAGTTTATGGCTAGCGGGCTCCTACAATGAGCAGTTCTTC. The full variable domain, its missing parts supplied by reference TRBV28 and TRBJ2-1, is DVKVTQSSRYLVKRTGEKVFLECVQDMDHENMFWYRQDPGLGLRLIYFSYDVKMKEKGDIPEGYSVSREKKERFSLILESASTNQTSMYLCASSLWLAGSYNEQFFGPGTRLTVL.

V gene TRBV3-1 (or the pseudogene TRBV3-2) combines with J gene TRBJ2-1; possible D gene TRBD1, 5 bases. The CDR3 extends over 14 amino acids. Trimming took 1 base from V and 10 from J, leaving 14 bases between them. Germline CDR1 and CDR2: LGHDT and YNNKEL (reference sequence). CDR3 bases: TGTGCCAGCAGCCAAGCAGGGTGGGGATGGGAGCAGTTCTTC. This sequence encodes CASSQAGWGWEQFF.

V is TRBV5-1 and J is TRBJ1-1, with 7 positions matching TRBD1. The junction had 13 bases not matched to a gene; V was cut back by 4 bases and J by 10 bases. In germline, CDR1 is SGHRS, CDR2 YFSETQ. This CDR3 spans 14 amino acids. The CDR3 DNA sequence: TGCGCCAGCAGCACAGGAGACAGGGAAGGCAGAGCTTTCTTT. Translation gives CASSTGDREGRAFF.

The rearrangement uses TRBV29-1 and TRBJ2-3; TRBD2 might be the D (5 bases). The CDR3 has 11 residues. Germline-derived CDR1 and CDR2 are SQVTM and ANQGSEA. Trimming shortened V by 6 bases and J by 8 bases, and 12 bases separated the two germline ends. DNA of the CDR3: TGCAGCGTCCTATCGGGGAGTACGCAGTATTTT. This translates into CSVLSGSTQYF.

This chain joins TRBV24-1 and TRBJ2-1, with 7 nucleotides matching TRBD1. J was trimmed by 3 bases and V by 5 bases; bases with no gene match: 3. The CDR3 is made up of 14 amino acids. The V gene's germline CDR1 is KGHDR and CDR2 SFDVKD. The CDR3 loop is CATSGDRSYNEQFF. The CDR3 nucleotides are TGTGCCACCAGTGGGGACAGAAGCTACAATGAGCAGTTCTTC.

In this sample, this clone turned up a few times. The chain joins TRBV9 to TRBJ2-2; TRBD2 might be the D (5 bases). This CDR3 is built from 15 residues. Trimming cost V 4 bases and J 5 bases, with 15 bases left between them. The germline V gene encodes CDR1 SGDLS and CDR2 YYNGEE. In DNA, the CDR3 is TGTGCCAGCAGCCGGGATCCGGCAAAAACCGGGGAGCTGTTTTTT. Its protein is CASSRDPAKTGELFF.

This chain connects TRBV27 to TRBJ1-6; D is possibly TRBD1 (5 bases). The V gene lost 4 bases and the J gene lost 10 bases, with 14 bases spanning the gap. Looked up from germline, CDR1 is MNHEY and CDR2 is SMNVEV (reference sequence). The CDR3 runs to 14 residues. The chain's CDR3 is CASSSGGNQSPLHF. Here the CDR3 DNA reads TGTGCCAGCAGTTCGGGGGGGAACCAATCACCCCTCCACTTT.

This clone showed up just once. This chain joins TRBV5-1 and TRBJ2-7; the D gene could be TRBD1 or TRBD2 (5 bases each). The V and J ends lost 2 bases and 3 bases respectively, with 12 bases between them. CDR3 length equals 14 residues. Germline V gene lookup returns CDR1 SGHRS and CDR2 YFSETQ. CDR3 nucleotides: TGCGCCAGCAGCTTCCGGGACGGAGGCTACGAGCAGTACTTC. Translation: CASSFRDGGYEQYF.

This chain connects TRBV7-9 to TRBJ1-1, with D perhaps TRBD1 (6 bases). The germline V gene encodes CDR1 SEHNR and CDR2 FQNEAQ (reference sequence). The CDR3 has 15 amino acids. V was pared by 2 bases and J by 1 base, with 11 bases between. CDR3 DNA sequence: TGTGCCAGCAGCTTACCCCAGGGGCCGAACACTGAAGCTTTCTTT. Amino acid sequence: CASSLPQGPNTEAFF.

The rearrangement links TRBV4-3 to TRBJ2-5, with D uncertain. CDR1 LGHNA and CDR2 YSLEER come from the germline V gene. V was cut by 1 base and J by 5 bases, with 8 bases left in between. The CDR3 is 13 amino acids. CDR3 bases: TGCGCCAGCAGCCAAGGGCCTCCGGAGACCCAGTACTTC. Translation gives CASSQGPPETQYF.

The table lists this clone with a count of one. CDR3: CASTSGGSGYEQYF. The CDR3 nucleotides are TGTGCCAGCACCTCAGGGGGAAGTGGGTACGAGCAGTACTTC. The chain carries TRBV28 and TRBJ2-7; 7 positions match TRBD1. V lost 7 bases, J lost 4 bases, and 10 bases stayed unmatched. There are 14 residues in the CDR3. Germline assignment: CDR1 MDHEN and CDR2 SYDVKM.

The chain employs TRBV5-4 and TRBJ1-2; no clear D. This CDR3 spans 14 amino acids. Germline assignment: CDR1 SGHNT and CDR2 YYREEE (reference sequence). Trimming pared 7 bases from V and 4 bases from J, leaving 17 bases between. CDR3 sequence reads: CASAKRVEGYGYTF. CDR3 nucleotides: TGTGCCAGCGCCAAAAGGGTTGAGGGCTATGGCTACACCTTC.

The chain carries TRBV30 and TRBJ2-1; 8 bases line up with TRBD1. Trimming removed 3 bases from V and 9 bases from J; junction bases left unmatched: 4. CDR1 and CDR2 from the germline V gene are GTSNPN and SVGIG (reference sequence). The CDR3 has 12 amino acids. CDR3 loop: CAWRQGASEQFF. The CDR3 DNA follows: TGTGCCTGGAGGCAGGGGGCGAGTGAGCAGTTCTTC.

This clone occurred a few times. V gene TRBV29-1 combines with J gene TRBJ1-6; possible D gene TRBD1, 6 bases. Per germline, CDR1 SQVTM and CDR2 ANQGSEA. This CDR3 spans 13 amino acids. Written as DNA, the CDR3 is TGCGCATGGGGGGCGCGGGGTGATTCACCCCTCCACTTT. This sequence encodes CAWGARGDSPLHF.

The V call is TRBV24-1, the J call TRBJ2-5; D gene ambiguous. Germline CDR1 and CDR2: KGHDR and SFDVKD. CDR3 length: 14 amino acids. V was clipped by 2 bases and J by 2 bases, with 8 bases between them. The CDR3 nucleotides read TGTGCCACCAGTGATTCCGTTTGGCAAGAGACCCAGTACTTC. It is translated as CATSDSVWQETQYF.

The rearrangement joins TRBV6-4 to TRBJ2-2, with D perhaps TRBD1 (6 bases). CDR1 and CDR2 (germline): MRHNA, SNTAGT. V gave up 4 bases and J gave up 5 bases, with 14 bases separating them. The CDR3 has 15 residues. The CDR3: CASSVAAGDTGELFF. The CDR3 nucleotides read TGTGCCAGCAGTGTCGCGGCAGGGGATACCGGGGAGCTGTTTTTT.

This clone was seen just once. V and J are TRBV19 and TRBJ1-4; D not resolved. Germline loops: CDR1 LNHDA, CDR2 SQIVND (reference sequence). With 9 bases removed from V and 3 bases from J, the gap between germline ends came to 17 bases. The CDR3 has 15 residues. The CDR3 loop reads CASRPSATANEKLFF. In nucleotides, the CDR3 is TGTGCCAGCCGACCGAGCGCAACCGCTAATGAAAAACTGTTTTTT. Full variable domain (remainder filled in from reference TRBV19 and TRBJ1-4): DGGITQSPKYLFRKEGQNVTLSCEQNLNHDAMYWYRQDPGQGLRLIYYSQIVNDFQKGDIAEGYSVSREKKESFPLTVTSAQKNPTAFYLCASRPSATANEKLFFGSGTQLSVL.

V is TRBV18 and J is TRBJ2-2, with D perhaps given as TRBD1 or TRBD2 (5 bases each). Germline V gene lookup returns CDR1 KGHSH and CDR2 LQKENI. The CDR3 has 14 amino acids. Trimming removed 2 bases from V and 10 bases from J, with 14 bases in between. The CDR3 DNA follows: TGTGCCAGCTCACCAATAGCGTTGGGGGAGGAGCTGTTTTTT. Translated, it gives CASSPIALGEELFF. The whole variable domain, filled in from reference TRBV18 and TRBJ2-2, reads NAGVMQNPRHLVRRRGQEARLRCSPMKGHSHVYWYRQLPEEGLKFMVYLQKENIIDESGMPKERFSAEFPKEGPSILRIQQVVRGDSAAYFCASSPIALGEELFFGEGSRLTVL.

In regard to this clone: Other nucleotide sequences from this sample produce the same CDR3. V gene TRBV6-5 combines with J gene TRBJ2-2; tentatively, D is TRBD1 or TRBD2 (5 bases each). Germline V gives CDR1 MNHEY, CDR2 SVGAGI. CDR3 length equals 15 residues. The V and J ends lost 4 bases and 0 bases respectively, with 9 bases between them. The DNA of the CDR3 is TGTGCCAGCAGTTCCGGGACGGCGAACACCGGGGAGCTGTTTTTT. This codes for CASSSGTANTGELFF.